Listed below are T cell receptor beta chains from one sample, sequenced in a study of vaccination effects on CD4 cells after COVID-19. Which antigens these TCRs recognize remains unknown. TCRdb keeps only in-frame clones here, not all; method: immunoSEQ multiplex PCR. The top ten clones hold about 9.8% of a sample with around 30,000 clones, about 62% of them seen once. Sequencing was performed on CD4+ T cells from PBMCs cultured without peptide, taken before COVID-19 vaccination. The receptors here all came from a human donor who received a COVID-19 vaccine. Each CDR3 is given with its conserved first and last residue. A D gene is named only where the DNA matches it firmly. The size entry is marked missing in some rows and otherwise reads once, few, many or a size class.

>TRBJ1-2|NA|NA|TRBV7-2
TGTGCCAGCAGCTTTGACACCGTATATGGCTACACCTTC
CASSFDTVYGYTF
>TRBJ2-7|NA|once|TRBV4-1
TGCGCCAGCAGCCACGGCCCTTGGGGGTCGAGGGAGCAGTACTTC
CASSHGPWGSREQYF
>TRBJ2-1|TRBD2|few|TRBV6-4
TGTGCCAGCAGTGAACTAGCGGGGGGGCCCAATGAGCAGTTCTTC
CASSELAGGPNEQFF
>TRBJ2-1|NA|NA|TRBV12-5
TGTGCTAGTGGTTTGCGGCGAGATGAGCAGTTCTTC
CASGLRRDEQFF
>TRBJ2-5|NA|NA|TRBV5-1
TGCGCCAGCAGCGGGGGGACTGGCGGGTACCAAGAGACCCAGTACTTC
CASSGGTGGYQETQYF
>TRBJ2-7|NA|NA|TRBV12-2
TGTGCAAGTCGCGGACAGGGTTGTGACTACGAGCAGTACTTC
CASRGQGCDYEQYF
>TRBJ2-6|NA|NA|TRBV11-2
TGTGCCAGCCAACTCCGGGCGCCCTATACCTCTGGGGCCAACGTCCTGACTTTC
CASQLRAPYTSGANVLTF
>TRBJ2-2|TRBD1|once|TRBV7-9
TGTGCCAGCAGCTCGGGACAGGCGAATACCGGGGAGCTGTTTTTT
CASSSGQANTGELFF
>TRBJ2-3|NA|NA|TRBV30
TGTGCCTGGAGTCGGGGTTCCGGGGATACGCAGTATTTT
CAWSRGSGDTQYF
>TRBJ1-5|TRBD1|few|TRBV7-8
TGTGCCAGCAGCCCTCGACAGGGGGGTGTTGGTCAGCCCCAGCATTTT
CASSPRQGGVGQPQHF
>TRBJ2-4|NA|NA|TRBV10-2
TGCGCCAGCAGTGAGAAGGTGGGTCGAAACATTCAGTACTTC
CASSEKVGRNIQYF
>TRBJ2-5|TRBD2|NA|TRBV7-2
TGTGCCAGCAGCATAGGGGCTAGCGGTATAGAGACCCAGTACTTC
CASSIGASGIETQYF
>TRBJ2-7|NA|NA|TRBV7-2
TGTGCCAGCAGCCCCAGGCCCCGATCCCCCTACGAGCAGTACTTC
CASSPRPRSPYEQYF
>TRBJ2-1|TRBD1|few|TRBV5-4
TGTGCCAGCAGCCCGACCGGGACAGGGATTCATGAGCAGTTCTTC
CASSPTGTGIHEQFF
>TRBJ2-7|NA|NA|TRBV15
TGTGCCACCAGCAGAGACGATAGCGGAACCTACGAGCAGTACTTC
CATSRDDSGTYEQYF
>TRBJ2-1|TRBD1|NA|TRBV2
TGTGCCAGCGGCGGACAGGGAGGCTACAATGAGCAGTTCTTC
CASGGQGGYNEQFF
>TRBJ1-2|NA|NA|TRBV5-4
TGTGCCAGCAGTTCGCAAGGAGACGGCGGCTACACCTTC
CASSSQGDGGYTF
>TRBJ2-5|NA|few|TRBV30
TGTGCCTGGAGATTAGGAGCAGGCCAGTACTTC
CAWRLGAGQYF
>TRBJ2-7|TRBD1|few|TRBV6-5
TGTGCCAGCAGTTCCGCTAACGACAGGGCCGGCGAGCAGTACTTC
CASSSANDRAGEQYF
>TRBJ1-6|TRBD1|NA|TRBV5-1
TGCGCCAGCAGCCTCCGACAGGGGGGTCGGTCACCCCTCCACTTT
CASSLRQGGRSPLHF
>TRBJ2-3|NA|NA|TRBV5-6
TGTGCCAGCAGCCTACCGACAGTATCAGATACGCAGTATTTT
CASSLPTVSDTQYF
>TRBJ1-3|TRBD1|NA|TRBV19
TGTGCCAGTACCGACAGGGGGCGAAATGGAAACACCATATATTTT
CASTDRGRNGNTIYF
>TRBJ1-1|NA|NA|TRBV29-1
TGCAGCGTTGAAGGACGGCTGAACACTGAAGCTTTCTTT
CSVEGRLNTEAFF
>TRBJ1-4|NA|few|TRBV5-1
TGCGCCAGCAGCTTGGCCTTTACCGGGACCCTTACCTTTAATGAAAAACTGTTTTTT
CASSLAFTGTLTFNEKLFF
>TRBJ2-7|NA|NA|TRBV3-1/TRBV3-2
TGTGCCAGCAGCCACCCTAGGGTAGAGCAGTACTTC
CASSHPRVEQYF
>TRBJ2-1|TRBD1|NA|TRBV19
TGTGCCAGTAGTATAGGACAGGGGGCCTACAATGAGCAGTTCTTC
CASSIGQGAYNEQFF
>TRBJ2-1|NA|NA|TRBV2
TGTGCCAGCAGTGAAAAACTTGGGAAACAGGGCGCCTCCAATGAGCAGTTCTTC
CASSEKLGKQGASNEQFF
>TRBJ1-2|TRBD1|NA|TRBV7-2
TGTGCCAGCAGCTTAGATGGCAGGGGGAATGGCTACACCTTC
CASSLDGRGNGYTF
>TRBJ1-2|TRBD1|NA|TRBV18
TGTGCCAGCTCATTTACAGGGGGCGCTGACTATGGCTACACCTTC
CASSFTGGADYGYTF
>TRBJ1-4|TRBD1|few|TRBV6-5
TGTGCCAGCAGAGTTGGACAGGGGAATGAAAAACTGTTTTTT
CASRVGQGNEKLFF
>TRBJ2-5|TRBD1|NA|TRBV27
TGTGCCAGCAGGAGACAGGGTGTCGAGACCCAGTACTTC
CASRRQGVETQYF
>TRBJ2-3|TRBD1|NA|TRBV19
TGTGCCAGTAGTCCGGACAGGGGAAGGAATACGCAGTATTTT
CASSPDRGRNTQYF
>TRBJ2-3|TRBD2|NA|TRBV24-1
TGTGCCACCAGTGACCGGACTAGCAGTGATACAGATACGCAGTATTTT
CATSDRTSSDTDTQYF
>TRBJ2-1|TRBD2|NA|TRBV5-6
TGTGCCAGCAGCAATAGCGGGGGGGCCTTCAATGAGCAGTTCTTC
CASSNSGGAFNEQFF
>TRBJ1-3|TRBD1|NA|TRBV5-1
TGCGCCAGCAGCTATCAGGGGGCTGATGGAAACACCATATATTTT
CASSYQGADGNTIYF
>TRBJ2-7|NA|few|TRBV11-2
TGTGCCAGCAGCTCCTTCCAAGGTGGGAAGCAGTACTTC
CASSSFQGGKQYF
>TRBJ1-2|TRBD1|NA|TRBV2
TGTGCCAGCAGTGCGGACAGGGCTGATGGCTACACCTTC
CASSADRADGYTF
>TRBJ2-3|TRBD1|NA|TRBV5-6
TGTGCCAGCAGCTCCCGGGACAGTGATACGCAGTATTTT
CASSSRDSDTQYF
>TRBJ1-3|NA|NA|TRBV5-6
TGTGCCAGCAGCCGGGCCCAGATAAACTCTGGAAACACCATATATTTT
CASSRAQINSGNTIYF
>TRBJ2-1|NA|NA|TRBV10-3
TGTGCCATCAGTGCCCGACGGACAGACTCCTACAATGAGCAGTTCTTC
CAISARRTDSYNEQFF
>TRBJ1-1|NA|NA|TRBV6-5
TGTGCCAGCAGAGACATCGAACGGAACACTGAAGCTTTCTTT
CASRDIERNTEAFF
>TRBJ1-2|NA|few|TRBV6-5
TGTGCCAGCAGTTACAACTATCTCTATGGCTACACCTTC
CASSYNYLYGYTF
>TRBJ1-6|NA|NA|TRBV27
TGTGCCAGTCGCTTAGGGGGGAATAATTCACCCCTCCACTTT
CASRLGGNNSPLHF
>TRBJ1-2|NA|NA|TRBV3-1/TRBV3-2
TGTGCCAGCAGCCAATTAGCGGGTGGCTATGGCTACACCTTC
CASSQLAGGYGYTF
>TRBJ2-5|NA|NA|TRBV12-3/TRBV12-4
TGTGCCAGCAGTTTAGGTCGGGAGACCCAGTACTTC
CASSLGRETQYF
>TRBJ1-2|TRBD1|NA|TRBV5-6
TGTGCCAGCAGCTTATCAGGGGGCTTCTATGGCTACACCTTC
CASSLSGGFYGYTF
>TRBJ2-1|TRBD1|NA|TRBV7-9
TGTGCCAGCAGCTTAGACAGGGGACACAGGAATGAGCAGTTCTTC
CASSLDRGHRNEQFF
>TRBJ2-5|NA|once|TRBV5-4
TGTGCCAGCAGCTTGGCCGTTGTGGTACGGGAGCAAGAGACCCAGTACTTC
CASSLAVVVREQETQYF
>TRBJ2-1|NA|NA|TRBV13
TGTGCCAGCAGCTTAATGGGGGGGCGCTCCAATGAGCAGTTCTTC
CASSLMGGRSNEQFF
>TRBJ2-2|TRBD1|NA|TRBV10-1
TGCGCCAGCAGTGCGGGGACAGGGGGCACCGGGGAGCTGTTTTTT
CASSAGTGGTGELFF
>TRBJ2-5|NA|NA|TRBV7-8
TGTGCCAGCAGCTTAGCCGGGGGCCGGGAGACCCAGTACTTC
CASSLAGGRETQYF
>TRBJ2-2|TRBD2|NA|TRBV12-5
TGTGCTAGTGGTTTGGATCCTAGCTCGGGAGGTCGGACCGGGGAGCTGTTTTTT
CASGLDPSSGGRTGELFF
>TRBJ2-3|NA|NA|TRBV5-8
TGTGCCAGCAGCTTGATCGGAAACGGGCCAGATACGCAGTATTTT
CASSLIGNGPDTQYF
>TRBJ2-3|NA|few|TRBV2
TGTGCCAGCAGTTGGACTAGCACAGATACGCAGTATTTT
CASSWTSTDTQYF
>TRBJ2-7|NA|once|TRBV9
TGTGCCAGCAGCGTAGAGTGGGGATACTCCTACGAGCAGTACTTC
CASSVEWGYSYEQYF
>TRBJ1-4|NA|NA|TRBV25-1
TGTGCCAGCAGTGACAGGGGCCCAACTAATGAAAAACTGTTTTTT
CASSDRGPTNEKLFF